This TCR beta chain was sequenced in a study of blood T cells in healthy people across ages. A sample-barcoded 5' primer and a J-beta primer mix were used in a second PCR of roughly 7 to 12 cycles. A single record per CDR3 protein comes from TCRdb applying MiXCR to the 5' RACE reads. There are 600,000 to 900,000 distinct CDR3 sequences in the sample; 25% to 30% occur only once, and 2.5% to 3.5% lies in the top ten. Trimming removed 0 bases from V and 0 bases from J, with 9 bases in between. The CDR3 is 15 amino acids. CDR1 and CDR2 (germline): SGHKS, YYEKEE (reference sequence). The sample holds a few counts of this clonotype. This sample was shared with a second study, whose subject was T cells of mothers and their children. That source reports: The shaping of TCR recombination output by thymic selection is similar in related and unrelated pairs.

The sample comprised blood. V usage is TRBV5-5 and J usage is TRBJ1-2; D not certain. The receptor's source is a boy aged 10-17 years in good health. The CDR3 reads CASSLDGNPNYGYTF. The CDR3 bases are TGTGCCAGCAGCTTGGATGGGAATCCTAACTATGGCTACACCTTC. Looking up the rest from reference TRBV5-5 and TRBJ1-2 gives the full variable domain: DAGVTQSPTHLIKTRGQQVTLRCSPISGHKSVSWYQQVLGQGPQFIFQYYEKEERGRGNFPDRFSARQFPNYSSELNVNALLLGDSALYLCASSLDGNPNYGYTFGSGTRLTVV.